Below are 12 T cell receptor beta chains sequenced from a single sample in a study of blood T cells in healthy people across ages. Using a J-beta primer mix together with a sample-barcoded 5' primer, a second PCR was run for roughly 6 to 12 cycles. TCRdb called the 5' RACE reads again in MiXCR, with one record for every CDR3 protein. The top ten clones hold 28% of a sample with roughly 860,000 distinct CDR3 sequences, about 59% of them seen once. Sequencing used blood. Source of these receptors: a man younger than 40 in good health.

Written as DNA, the CDR3 is TGCGCCAGCAGCCAAGATAGGGTGGCCTATGGCTACACCTTC. Its protein is CASSQDRVAYGYTF. The chain recombines TRBV4-1 with TRBJ1-2; D call uncertain. The V end was cut by 0 bases, the J end by 4 bases, with 9 bases between. This CDR3 comprises 14 residues. Germline CDR1 is MGHRA and CDR2 is YSYEKL.

The chain couples TRBV6-5 to TRBJ1-5, with D tentatively TRBD1 (5 bases). The V gene lost 8 bases and the J gene lost 7 bases, with 12 bases spanning the gap. This CDR3 is 12 amino acids long. The germline V gene encodes CDR1 MNHEY and CDR2 SVGAGI. The CDR3 region has the DNA TGTGCCAGCCATAGGGACGGGCAGCCCCAGCATTTT. Translating gives CASHRDGQPQHF.

This chain joins TRBV5-1 and TRBJ2-1; D remains unclear. This CDR3 comprises 14 residues. Looked up from germline, CDR1 is SGHRS and CDR2 is YFSETQ. Trimming pared 4 bases from V and 5 bases from J, leaving 13 bases between. In DNA form, the CDR3 reads TGCGCCAGCAGCCATCCCCAAGGAGACAATGAGCAGTTCTTC. Translated: CASSHPQGDNEQFF.

V is TRBV29-1 and J is TRBJ2-3; possible D gene TRBD2, 5 bases. The germline V and J ends were trimmed by 4 bases and 5 bases, with 25 bases remaining between them. CDR3 size: 17 residues. Germline V gene sequence: CDR1 SQVTM, CDR2 ANQGSEA. The CDR3 region is CSVVGWKGSGLIDTQYF. The CDR3 DNA follows: TGCAGCGTTGTAGGATGGAAAGGTTCGGGGTTGATAGATACGCAGTATTTT.

This clonotype was observed a few times. The chain couples TRBV9 to TRBJ1-2; D uncertain. Deletions cut 4 bases from V and 4 bases from J, with 29 bases between. The CDR3 runs to 19 residues. Germline-derived CDR1 and CDR2 are SGDLS and YYNGEE. The chain's CDR3 is CASSSPRIAEGRTIYGYTF. CDR3 in DNA: TGTGCCAGCAGCTCACCCCGGATTGCGGAGGGCAGAACTATCTATGGCTACACCTTC.

This clonotype was counted a few times. This rearrangement joins TRBV20-1 to TRBJ2-1, with 12 bases identical to TRBD2. The CDR3 has 16 amino acids. Germline V gene sequence: CDR1 DFQATT, CDR2 SNEGSKA (reference sequence). Trimming took 5 bases from V and 4 from J; bases not matched to a gene: 9. The CDR3 sequence: CSARLLAGGHYNEQFF. The DNA for the CDR3 is TGCAGTGCTCGACTACTAGCGGGGGGCCATTACAATGAGCAGTTCTTC.

V gene TRBV28 combines with J gene TRBJ1-2; D gene uncertain. Looked up from germline, CDR1 is MDHEN and CDR2 is SYDVKM. The V end was cut by 2 bases, the J end by 0 bases, with 13 bases between. The CDR3 covers 16 residues. The CDR3 loop is CASSLEAAAANYGYTF. CDR3 nucleotide sequence: TGTGCCAGCAGTTTAGAGGCGGCAGCAGCTAACTATGGCTACACCTTC.

The V and J genes are TRBV14 and TRBJ2-1; D uncertain. V was shortened by 3 bases and J by 7 bases, with 10 bases between the two germline ends. This CDR3 is 13 amino acids long. Germline V lookup: CDR1 SGHDN, CDR2 FVKESK. This CDR3 is CASSQTEPNEQFF. The CDR3 coding sequence is TGTGCCAGCAGCCAGACGGAGCCTAATGAGCAGTTCTTC.

V and J are TRBV2 and TRBJ2-5, with a possible D match to TRBD1 (6 bases). Germline V gives CDR1 SNHLY, CDR2 FYNNEI. The CDR3 consists of 12 residues. Between the trimmed V and J ends, which lost 10 bases and 5 bases, there was a span of 14 bases. The chain's CDR3 is CATPQGRETQYF. Written as DNA, the CDR3 is TGTGCCACACCCCAGGGGCGGGAGACCCAGTACTTC.

The genes are TRBV20-1 and TRBJ2-7; TRBD1 matches at 7 bases. Germline V gene sequence: CDR1 DFQATT, CDR2 SNEGSKA (reference sequence). The CDR3 spans 16 residues. The V segment lost 2 bases and the J segment 6 bases; nucleotides outside the gene matches: 16. CDR3 sequence reads: CSARLDRTAPSIEQYF. The CDR3 DNA reads as TGCAGTGCTAGATTGGACAGGACAGCGCCCAGTATCGAGCAGTACTTC.

This clonotype was seen only a few times. The V and J genes are TRBV4-3 and TRBJ1-2; D possibly corresponds to TRBD1 (5 bases). The CDR3 runs 15 residues. Per germline, CDR1 LGHNA and CDR2 YSLEER. The V end was cut by 0 bases, the J end by 3 bases, with 11 bases between. CDR3 nucleotides: TGCGCCAGCAGCCAAGAGGAGGGGACGGACTATGGCTACACCTTC. Translated, it gives CASSQEEGTDYGYTF.

The chain has TRBV9 and TRBJ2-6; possibly TRBD1 for D (6 bases). Germline V CDR1 and CDR2: SGDLS, YYNGEE. This CDR3 region has 19 residues. Trimming removed 3 bases from V and 0 bases from J, with 19 bases in between. The CDR3 protein is CASSARQVFLPSGANVLTF. In DNA, the CDR3 is TGTGCCAGCAGCGCCCGACAGGTTTTCCTACCCTCTGGGGCCAACGTCCTGACTTTC.